The 9 T cell receptor beta chains below come from one sample, sequenced in a study of STAT3 mutations in large granular lymphocyte leukemia. Points from the study as a whole: At least one immunodominant TCR beta clonotype appeared in every T-cell large granular lymphocyte leukemia patient.

These TCRs' antigens remain unknown. Sequenced by immunoSEQ multiplex PCR; TCRdb stores in-frame clones only, minus some. Of around 7,800 clones listed, about 89% are singletons. The sequenced material came from peripheral blood mononuclear cells. Source of these receptors: a man older than 75 with T-cell large granular lymphocyte leukemia. Some clones in this sample may be carry-over from other donors' samples.

The chain is built from TRBV7-9 and TRBJ1-4, with D unresolved. This CDR3 contains 16 residues. Germline V gene data show CDR1 as SEHNR and CDR2 as FQNEAQ (reference sequence). The V end was cut by 2 bases, the J end by 3 bases, with 13 bases between. The CDR3 DNA is TGTGCCAGCAGCTTATTAGGGCGGGGAGCTAATGAAAAACTGTTTTTT. Protein sequence: CASSLLGRGANEKLFF.

The chain uses TRBV7-9 and TRBJ2-5; D remains unclear. The CDR3 has 15 amino acids. Germline V gene lookup returns CDR1 SEHNR and CDR2 FQNEAQ (reference sequence). The V gene lost 5 bases and the J gene lost 2 bases, with 15 bases spanning the gap. The CDR3 DNA reads as TGTGCCAGCAGCCAGAGACTTGAAACACAAGAGACCCAGTACTTC. Translation gives CASSQRLETQETQYF.

This clone was detected only once. J is TRBJ1-3 and V is TRBV5-1; TRBD1 is a possible D gene (6 bases). The length of the CDR3 is 14 residues. Germline loops: CDR1 SGHRS, CDR2 YFSETQ. Deletions cut 1 base from V and 3 bases from J, with 8 bases between. Written as DNA, the CDR3 is TGCGCCAGCAGCTTGTCAGGGGATGGAAACACCATATATTTT. Translation gives CASSLSGDGNTIYF.

The chain recombines TRBV5-1 with TRBJ1-6, with 9 nucleotides matching TRBD1. CDR3 length: 17 residues. Germline values: CDR1 SGHRS, CDR2 YFSETQ. The J segment lost 1 base and the V segment lost 4 bases, leaving 6 bases of the junction unmatched. CDR3 in amino acids: CASSQGTGSSYNSPLHF. For the CDR3, the DNA is TGCGCCAGCAGCCAAGGGACAGGGTCGTCCTATAATTCACCCCTCCACTTT.

The chain combines TRBV5-1 with TRBJ1-4; no definite D call. V was shortened by 7 bases and J by 4 bases, with 5 bases between the two germline ends. This CDR3 spans 11 amino acids. Germline lookup yields CDR1 SGHRS and CDR2 YFSETQ. For the CDR3, the DNA is TGCGCCAGCGGGGATAATGAAAAACTGTTTTTT. As protein: CASGDNEKLFF.

The chain is built from TRBV5-1 and TRBJ2-5; D perhaps matches TRBD1 (5 bases). Germline V gene data show CDR1 as SGHRS and CDR2 as YFSETQ. CDR3 length: 14 residues. V was trimmed by 6 bases and J by 3 bases, leaving 15 bases between them. This CDR3 is CASTSGPGKETQYF. The CDR3 DNA is TGCGCCAGCACCTCAGGGCCAGGGAAAGAGACCCAGTACTTC.

The chain couples TRBV19 to TRBJ1-1, with a tentative D call TRBD1 (6 bases). Germline V gives CDR1 LNHDA, CDR2 SQIVND (reference sequence). V dropped 6 bases and J dropped 4 bases, with 21 bases sitting between them. CDR3 length: 16 residues. The CDR3 DNA reads TGTGCCAGTAGGGGCCCTTGGGGGGCGGAGGGCACTGAAGCTTTCTTT. Translation gives CASRGPWGAEGTEAFF.

The chain couples TRBV5-4 to TRBJ2-4, with TRBD1 as a possible D gene (6 bases). Germline-derived CDR1 and CDR2 are SGHNT and YYREEE (reference sequence). Trimming stripped 4 bases from V and 2 bases from J, with 10 bases between. The CDR3 runs 14 residues. This CDR3 is CASSPQGSKNIQYF. The CDR3 DNA is TGTGCCAGCAGCCCTCAGGGGTCCAAAAACATTCAGTACTTC.

This sequence joins TRBV28 and TRBJ2-1; 7 bases are a match to TRBD2. This CDR3 comprises 16 residues. The germline CDR1 and CDR2 sequences are MDHEN and SYDVKM. Losses at the gene ends were 10 bases for V and 7 bases for J; bases not matched to a gene: 19. DNA of the CDR3: TGTGCCACCAACTCCCCTTACGGCGGGGGAAGGAATGAGCAGTTCTTC. Amino acid sequence: CATNSPYGGGRNEQFF.